This T cell receptor (beta chain) was captured by sequencing in a study of CD8+ T cells in alopecia areata (dated by TCRdb to 2016 to 2018). Some background on the complete study: The treated patients took part in an open-label pilot trial in which moderate-to-severe alopecia areata was treated with oral tofacitinib at 5 to 10 mg twice daily. Tofacitinib was given for 6 to 18 months, followed by 6 months of follow-up off drug to assess delayed response and recurrence. The SALT score, which quantifies the percentage of affected scalp surface area, was used to measure disease severity in treated patients. The study used high-throughput TCRbeta sequencing to examine T cell clonal expansion in alopecia areata, in both the C3H/HeJ mouse model and human patients. Scalp tissue and sorted CD4+ and CD8+ peripheral blood T cells from patchy and totalis/universalis alopecia areata patients and from healthy controls were covered by human TCRbeta sequencing. Biopsies were taken from tofacitinib-treated patients at baseline and again at 4 and 24 weeks into treatment, and several of those patients also had a later scalp biopsy. Scalp clonality was compared across normal scalp (n=4), patchy alopecia areata scalp (n=8), and alopecia totalis/universalis scalp (n=8). RNA was obtained with the PAXgene miRNA kit for fixed scalp, the miRNeasy kit for PBMCs, and the RNeasy kit for mouse skin. TCRbeta CDR3 regions were amplified by immunoSEQ multiplex PCR using 35 Vbeta forward and 13 Jbeta reverse primers.

Libraries were built with the immunoSEQ multiplex PCR assay. RNA was extracted from all samples and reverse transcribed into cDNA as template for TCR sequencing. First-strand cDNA was synthesized using SuperScript III with a 2:1 mix of oligo-dT and random hexamers. A synthetic immune receptor repertoire was used to measure amplification bias, and any remaining bias was corrected computationally. In the authors' own workflow: Raw reads were preprocessed to remove errors, and CDR3 was defined according to IMGT conventions as the region from the conserved cysteine to phenylalanine. Clonality was computed as 1 minus the Shannon entropy, with the entropy normalized by log2 of the number of productive unique TCRs. Whether each scalp clone was CD4 or CD8 was inferred by checking scalp TCRbeta sequences against the CD4 and CD8 repertoires from sorted blood. The table comes from immuneACCESS by way of TCRdb, which keeps in-frame sequences with V and J called. Part of the clones is missing from these tables; in studies checked, under half for an unresolved V gene and the rest for unknown reasons. V, J and clone size derive from that table, while D and trimming were established from the DNA sequence. In this sample the table shows more than 95,000 clones, 58% of which occur a single time. Roughly 30% of the sample lies in the top ten.

Taken with the paper, the label for time point translates to: less than five weeks on oral tofacitinib. The sample's treatment or condition label, decoded: oral pan-JAK inhibitor, 5-10 mg twice daily. Lesional scalp punch biopsies and peripheral blood were collected from alopecia areata patients. PBMCs were isolated by density centrifugation and stained for CD3, CD4 and CD8, and CD4+ and CD8+ T cells were sorted on a FACSAria. The full study reports these points: During tofacitinib treatment, many expanded lesional clones remained in scalp and blood, and this persistence may partly explain relapse after treatment is stopped. Scalp clonality and the number of expanded CD8+ clones among the top 100 scalp clones were significantly decreased by tofacitinib. Because the treated cohort was small and had just a single nonresponder, larger studies are needed to establish links between baseline CD8+ expansion and response. TCR sequences shared between patients were less clear than in mice, possibly partly because of HLA diversity in the patient population. Unlike mouse skin, which is dominated by gammadelta T cells, normal human skin has resident alphabeta T cells that are also sequenced, and this complicates analysis of the scalp TCR repertoire. Higher clonality and more expanded CD8+ clones were observed in lesional scalp than in normal scalp, particularly in alopecia totalis/universalis, a finding suggestive of antigenic drive.

About this clone: This clone's antigen is unknown. No qualities accompany the bases; no much larger clone lies one base away.

The CDR3 spans 15 residues, from the cysteine through the phenylalanine. The read is trimmed to its CDR3 DNA, 45 bases read in frame from base 1. CDR1 and CDR2, per the germline V gene, are SGDLS and YYNGEE. The junction shows trimming of 3 bases on V and 0 bases on J, and the gene matches do not reach 3 bases of it. This receptor was taken from a human donor with alopecia areata. The sequencing used CD8+ T cells sorted from blood, collected at week 4, from a patient treated with tofacitinib. The sequence is built from TRBV9 and TRBJ1-1; TRBD1 aligns with 9 central bases. DNA sequence: TGTGCCAGCAGCGCCGGACAGGGGTTGAACACTGAAGCTTTCTTT. The encoded protein is CASSAGQGLNTEAFF.